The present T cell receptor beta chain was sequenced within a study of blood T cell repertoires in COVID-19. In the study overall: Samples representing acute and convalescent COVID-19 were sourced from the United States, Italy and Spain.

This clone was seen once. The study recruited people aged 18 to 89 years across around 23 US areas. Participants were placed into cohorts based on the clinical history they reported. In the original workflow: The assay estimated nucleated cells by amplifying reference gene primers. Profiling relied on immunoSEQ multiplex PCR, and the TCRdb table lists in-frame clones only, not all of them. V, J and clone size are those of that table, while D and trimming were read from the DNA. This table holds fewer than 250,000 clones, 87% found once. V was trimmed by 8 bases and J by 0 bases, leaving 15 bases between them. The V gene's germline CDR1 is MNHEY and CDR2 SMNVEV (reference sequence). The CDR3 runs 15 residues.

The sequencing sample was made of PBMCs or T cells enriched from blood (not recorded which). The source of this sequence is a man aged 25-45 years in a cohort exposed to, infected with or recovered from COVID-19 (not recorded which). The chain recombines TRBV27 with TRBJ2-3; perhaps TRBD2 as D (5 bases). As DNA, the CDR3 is TGTGCCAGCTCCTTTCGCCTAGCTAGCACAGATACGCAGTATTTT. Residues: CASSFRLASTDTQYF.